This TCR beta chain was recovered during a study of OX40 agonist ivuxolimab in advanced cancers. About the research overall: With a range of roughly 20 to 80, age averaged roughly 61 years, and around 80% were male.

Sequencing was performed with immunoSEQ multiplex PCR; in TCRdb, only in-frame clones are kept and a portion is missing. The table has nearly 50,000 clones, 70% to 90% seen once. A history of autoimmune disease or systemic immunosuppression excluded patients. Germline V lookup: CDR1 SGDLS, CDR2 YYNGEE. The CDR3 runs 16 residues. V shed 2 bases and J 6 bases; nucleotides not matched to a gene: 10. The sample consisted of CD4+ or CD8+ T cells sorted from blood, taken in a trial of the OX40 agonist ivuxolimab. This clonotype was obtained from an adult with an advanced solid tumor such as melanoma, head and neck, liver or kidney cancer. The chain is built from TRBV9 and TRBJ2-1, with 8 bases that match TRBD1. CDR3 sequence reads: CASSVRTGSVINEQFF. The CDR3 DNA reads as TGTGCCAGCAGCGTTAGGACAGGGTCAGTCATCAATGAGCAGTTCTTC.